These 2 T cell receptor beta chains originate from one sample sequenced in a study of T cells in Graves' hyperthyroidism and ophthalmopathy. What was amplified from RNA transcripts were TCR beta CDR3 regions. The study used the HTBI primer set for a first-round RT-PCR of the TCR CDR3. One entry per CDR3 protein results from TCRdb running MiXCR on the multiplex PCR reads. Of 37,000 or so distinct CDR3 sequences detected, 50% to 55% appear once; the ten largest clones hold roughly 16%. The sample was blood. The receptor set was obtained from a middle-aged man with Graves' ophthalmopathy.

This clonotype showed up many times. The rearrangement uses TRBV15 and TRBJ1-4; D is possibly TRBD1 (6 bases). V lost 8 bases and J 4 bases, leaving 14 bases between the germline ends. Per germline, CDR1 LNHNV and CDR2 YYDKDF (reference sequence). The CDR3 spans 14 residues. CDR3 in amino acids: CATGRQDINEKLFF. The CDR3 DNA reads TGTGCCACCGGGAGACAGGACATTAATGAAAAACTGTTTTTT. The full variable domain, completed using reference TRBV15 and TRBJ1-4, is DAMVIQNPRYQVTQFGKPVTLSCSQTLNHNVMYWYQQKSSQAPKLLFHYYDKDFNNEADTPDNFQSRRPNTSFCFLDIRSPGLGDTAMYLCATGRQDINEKLFFGSGTQLSVL.

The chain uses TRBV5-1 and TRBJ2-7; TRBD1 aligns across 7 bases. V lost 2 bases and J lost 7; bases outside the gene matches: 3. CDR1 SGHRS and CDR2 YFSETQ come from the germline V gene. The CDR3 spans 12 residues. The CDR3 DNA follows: TGCGCCAGCAGCTTTTCAGGGGGAGAGCAGTACTTC. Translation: CASSFSGGEQYF.